Listed here is a single T cell receptor beta chain. This sample was taken from a study of blood T cell repertoires in COVID-19. About the research overall: COVID-19 samples from acute and convalescent phases originated in the United States, Italy and Spain. From T cells, B-cell-depleted T cells, or PBMCs came the material, which was cDNA or gDNA.

CDR3 size: 15 residues. Per the authors' pipeline: Nucleated cell counts were estimated from reference gene primer amplification. Assay used: immunoSEQ multiplex PCR; TCRdb lists only in-frame clones, some missing. For V, J and clone size, that table is used; D and trimming come from the DNA. The sample includes about 59,000 clones, roughly four fifths seen only once; the top ten take around 3.8%. The sample consisted of peripheral blood. The genes are TRBV21-1 and TRBJ1-2; the table's TRBD1 call for D was not verified on the DNA. TRBV21-1 is assigned pseudogene status. The clonotype comes from a woman aged 80 or older with acute or convalescent COVID-19. The CDR3 nucleotides read TGTGCCAGCAGCACCCGGACAGGGGTCACCTATGGCTACACCTTC. This encodes CASSTRTGVTYGYTF.